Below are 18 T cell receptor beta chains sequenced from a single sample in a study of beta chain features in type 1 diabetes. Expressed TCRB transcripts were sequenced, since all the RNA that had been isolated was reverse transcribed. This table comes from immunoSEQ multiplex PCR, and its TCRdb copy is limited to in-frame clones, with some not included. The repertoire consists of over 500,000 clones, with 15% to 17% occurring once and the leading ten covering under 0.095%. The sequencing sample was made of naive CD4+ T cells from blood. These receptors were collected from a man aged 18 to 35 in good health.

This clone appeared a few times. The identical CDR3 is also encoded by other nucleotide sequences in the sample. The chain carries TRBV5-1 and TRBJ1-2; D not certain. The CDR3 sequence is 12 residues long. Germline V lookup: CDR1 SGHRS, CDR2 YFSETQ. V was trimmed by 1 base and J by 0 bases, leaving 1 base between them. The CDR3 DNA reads TGCGCCAGCAGCTTGTCTAACTATGGCTACACCTTC. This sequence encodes CASSLSNYGYTF.

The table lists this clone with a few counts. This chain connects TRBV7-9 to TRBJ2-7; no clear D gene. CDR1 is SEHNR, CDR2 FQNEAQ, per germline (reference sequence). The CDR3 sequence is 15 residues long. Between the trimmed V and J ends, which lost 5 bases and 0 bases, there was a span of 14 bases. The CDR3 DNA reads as TGTGCCAGCAGCCCCCCTATTGTTCGCTCCTACGAGCAGTACTTC. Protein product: CASSPPIVRSYEQYF.

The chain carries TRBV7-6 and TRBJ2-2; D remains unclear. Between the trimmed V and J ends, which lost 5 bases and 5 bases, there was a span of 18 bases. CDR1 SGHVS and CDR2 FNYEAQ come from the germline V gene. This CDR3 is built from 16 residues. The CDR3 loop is CASSPSHLPGTGELFF. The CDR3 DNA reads TGTGCCAGCAGCCCCTCCCACCTACCCGGGACCGGGGAGCTGTTTTTT.

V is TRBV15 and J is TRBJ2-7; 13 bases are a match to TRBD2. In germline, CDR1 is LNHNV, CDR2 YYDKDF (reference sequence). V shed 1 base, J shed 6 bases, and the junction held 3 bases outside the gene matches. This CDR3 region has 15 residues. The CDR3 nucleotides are TGTGCCACCAGCAGAGGGGGACTAGCGGGAATCGAGCAGTACTTC. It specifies CATSRGGLAGIEQYF.

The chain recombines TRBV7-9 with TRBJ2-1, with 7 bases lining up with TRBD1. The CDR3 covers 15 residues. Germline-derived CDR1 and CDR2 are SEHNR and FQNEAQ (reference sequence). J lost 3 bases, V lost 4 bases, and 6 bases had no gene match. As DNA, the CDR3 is TGTGCCAGCAGCTATCCCAGGGGGAACTACAATGAGCAGTTCTTC. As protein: CASSYPRGNYNEQFF.

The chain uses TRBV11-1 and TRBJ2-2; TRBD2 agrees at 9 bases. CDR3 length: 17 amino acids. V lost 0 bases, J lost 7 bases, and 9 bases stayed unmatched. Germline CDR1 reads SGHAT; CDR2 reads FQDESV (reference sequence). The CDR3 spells CASSLASGSPTRGELFF. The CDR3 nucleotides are TGTGCCAGCAGCTTAGCTAGCGGGAGCCCCACCCGCGGGGAGCTGTTTTTT. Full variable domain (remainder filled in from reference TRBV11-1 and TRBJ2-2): EAEVAQSPRYKITEKSQAVAFWCDPISGHATLYWYRQILGQGPELLVQFQDESVVDDSQLPKDRFSAERLKGVDSTLKIQPAELGDSAMYLCASSLASGSPTRGELFFGEGSRLTVL.

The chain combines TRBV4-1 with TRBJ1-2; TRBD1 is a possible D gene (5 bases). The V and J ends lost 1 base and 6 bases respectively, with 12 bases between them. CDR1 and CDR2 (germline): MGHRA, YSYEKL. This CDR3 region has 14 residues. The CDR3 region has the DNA TGCGCCAGCAGCCAAGCCGCACGGGGGGATGGCTACACCTTC. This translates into CASSQAARGDGYTF.

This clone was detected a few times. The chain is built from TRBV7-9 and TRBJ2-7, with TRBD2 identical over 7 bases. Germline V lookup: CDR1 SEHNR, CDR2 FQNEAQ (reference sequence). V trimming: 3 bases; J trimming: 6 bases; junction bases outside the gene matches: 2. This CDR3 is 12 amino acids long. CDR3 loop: CASSFPGGEQYF. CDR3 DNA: TGTGCCAGCAGCTTCCCGGGGGGCGAGCAGTACTTC.

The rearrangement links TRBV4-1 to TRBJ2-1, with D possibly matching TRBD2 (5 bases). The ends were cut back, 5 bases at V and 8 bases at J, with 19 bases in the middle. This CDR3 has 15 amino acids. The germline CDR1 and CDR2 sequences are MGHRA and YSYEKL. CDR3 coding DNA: TGCGCCAGCAGCATTCTTGGACTGCAAAGGGATGAGCAGTTCTTC. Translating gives CASSILGLQRDEQFF.

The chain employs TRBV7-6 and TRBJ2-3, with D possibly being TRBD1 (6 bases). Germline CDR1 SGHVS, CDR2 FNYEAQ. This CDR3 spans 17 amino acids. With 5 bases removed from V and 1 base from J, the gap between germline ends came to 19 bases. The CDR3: CASSQGTYYHRTDTQYF. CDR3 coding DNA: TGTGCCAGCAGCCAGGGGACGTACTATCATCGCACAGATACGCAGTATTTT.

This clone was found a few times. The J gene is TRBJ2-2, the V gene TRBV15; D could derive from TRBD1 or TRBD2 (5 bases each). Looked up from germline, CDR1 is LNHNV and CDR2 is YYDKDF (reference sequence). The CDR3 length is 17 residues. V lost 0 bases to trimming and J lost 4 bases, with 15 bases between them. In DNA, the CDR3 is TGTGCCACCAGCAGAGATGGTTCAGGGAGACCCACCGGGGAGCTGTTTTTT. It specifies CATSRDGSGRPTGELFF. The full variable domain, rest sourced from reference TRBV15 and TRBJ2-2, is DAMVIQNPRYQVTQFGKPVTLSCSQTLNHNVMYWYQQKSSQAPKLLFHYYDKDFNNEADTPDNFQSRRPNTSFCFLDIRSPGLGDTAMYLCATSRDGSGRPTGELFFGEGSRLTVL.

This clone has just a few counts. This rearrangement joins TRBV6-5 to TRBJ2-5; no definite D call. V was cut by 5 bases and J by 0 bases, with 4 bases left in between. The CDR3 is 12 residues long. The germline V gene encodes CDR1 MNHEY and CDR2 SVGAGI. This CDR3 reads CASSTYQETQYF. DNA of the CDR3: TGTGCCAGCAGTACGTACCAAGAGACCCAGTACTTC.

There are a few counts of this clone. DNA for the CDR3: TGTGCCAGCAGCTCGCACTCCTTCTTTTGGGGAGTCCCCTACAATGAGCAGTTCTTC. It codes for CASSSHSFFWGVPYNEQFF. The chain is built from TRBV7-7 and TRBJ2-1; D perhaps matches TRBD2 (5 bases). This CDR3 has 19 amino acids. V dropped 4 bases and J dropped 2 bases, with 24 bases sitting between them. Germline V gives CDR1 SSHAT, CDR2 FNYEAQ (reference sequence).

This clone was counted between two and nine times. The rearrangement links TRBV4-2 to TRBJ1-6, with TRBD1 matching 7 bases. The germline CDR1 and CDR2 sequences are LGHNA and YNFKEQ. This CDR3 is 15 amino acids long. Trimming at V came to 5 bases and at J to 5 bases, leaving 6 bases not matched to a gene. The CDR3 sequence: CASSGRQGNNSPLHF. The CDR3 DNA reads TGTGCCAGCAGCGGCCGACAGGGAAATAATTCACCCCTCCACTTT.

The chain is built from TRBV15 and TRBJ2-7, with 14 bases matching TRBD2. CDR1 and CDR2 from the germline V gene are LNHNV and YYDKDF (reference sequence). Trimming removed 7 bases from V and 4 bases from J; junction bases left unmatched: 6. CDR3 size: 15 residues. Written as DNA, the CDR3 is TGTGCCACCAAGACTAGCGGGAGGGCCAAGTACGAGCAGTACTTC. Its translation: CATKTSGRAKYEQYF.

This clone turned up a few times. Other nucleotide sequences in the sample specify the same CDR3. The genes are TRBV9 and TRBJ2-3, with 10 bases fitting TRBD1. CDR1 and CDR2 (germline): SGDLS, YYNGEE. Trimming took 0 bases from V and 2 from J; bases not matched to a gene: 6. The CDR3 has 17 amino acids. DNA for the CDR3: TGTGCCAGCAGCGTAGGGGCGACAGGGGGCCTCACAGATACGCAGTATTTT. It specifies CASSVGATGGLTDTQYF.

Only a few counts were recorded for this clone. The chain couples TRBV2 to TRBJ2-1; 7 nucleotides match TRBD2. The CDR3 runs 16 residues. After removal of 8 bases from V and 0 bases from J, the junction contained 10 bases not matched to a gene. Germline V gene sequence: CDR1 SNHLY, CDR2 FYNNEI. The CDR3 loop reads CASGSKTGGSYNEQFF. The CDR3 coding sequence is TGTGCCAGCGGGTCGAAGACGGGGGGCTCCTACAATGAGCAGTTCTTC.

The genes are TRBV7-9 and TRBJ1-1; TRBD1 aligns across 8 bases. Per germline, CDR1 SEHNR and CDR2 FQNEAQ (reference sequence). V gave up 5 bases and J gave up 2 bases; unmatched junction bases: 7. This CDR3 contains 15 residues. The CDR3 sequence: CASSRPGGPNTEAFF. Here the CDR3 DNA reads TGTGCCAGCAGCCGGCCAGGGGGCCCAAACACTGAAGCTTTCTTT.